This entry concerns a single T cell receptor (beta chain). Its antigen remains unknown. In germline, CDR1 is SGHAT, CDR2 FQNNGV. Trimming stripped 5 bases from V and 2 bases from J, with 9 bases between. The CDR3 extends over 13 amino acids. The data originate from a study of radiation and T cells in renal cell carcinoma. Across the study: Nephrectomy followed 15 Gy stereotactic body radiation by 4 weeks. Study conclusions and caveats: Pretreatment tumor biopsies were lacking, so baseline clonotypes are unknown. From baseline, blood top tumor clonotypes peaked at 2 weeks post-radiation.

Sequenced by immunoSEQ multiplex PCR; TCRdb stores in-frame clones only, minus some. The sample includes roughly 140,000 clones, about nine tenths of them seen just once. Time point defined: blood 2 weeks post-SBRT. This sample's treatment: 15 Gy SBRT to primary tumor, nephrectomy 4 weeks later. Clear cell pathology was present in this patient's renal cell carcinoma. The source of this sequence is a woman aged 50 to 60 with renal cell carcinoma. The rearrangement uses TRBV11-2 and TRBJ2-5, with a tentative D call TRBD1 (6 bases). The sequenced sample was blood, obtained from a patient whose treatment included radiotherapy and nephrectomy. CDR3 sequence reads: CASSVGQQETQYF. CDR3 coding DNA: TGTGCCAGCAGCGTTGGACAGCAAGAGACCCAGTACTTC. Combining the CDR3 with reference TRBV11-2 and TRBJ2-5 gives the whole variable domain EAGVAQSPRYKIIEKRQSVAFWCNPISGHATLYWYQQILGQGPKLLIQFQNNGVVDDSQLPKDRFSAERLKGVDSTLKIQPAKLEDSAVYLCASSVGQQETQYFGPGTRLLVL.